This TCR beta chain was captured by sequencing in a study of cytomegalovirus exposure and HLA in healthy donors. Regarding the study as a whole: With DRB1 most and HLA-C fewest, TCR association rates differed between HLA loci in a later analysis. 87-base-pair reads could not separate some V segments, including TRBV6-2 and TRBV6-3. It emerged from a later analysis that several of the most significant clusters appeared to be linked to common viral pathogens. Among donors in an Asian-associated ancestry cluster, a later analysis reportedly found fewer N-insertions than the roughly 650-donor mean.

PCR employed 60 Vbeta and 13 Jbeta primers. Sequencing used immunoSEQ multiplex PCR; TCRdb keeps in-frame clones, though not all of them. Of about 40,000 clones in the sample, approximately 63% were seen once. The CDR3 has 15 residues. CDR1 is LGHNA, CDR2 YSLEER, per germline. Trimming removed 0 bases at V and 4 bases at J, with 11 bases between. As for this clone: Its target is not known.

The receptor's source is a man aged 35-49 years in good health and CMV-seronegative. The chain joins TRBV4-3 to TRBJ2-3; possible D gene TRBD1, 5 bases. The sequencing sample was made of PBMCs. The CDR3 spells CASSQDNAGSDTQYF. In nucleotides, the CDR3 is TGCGCCAGCAGCCAAGATAACGCAGGGTCAGATACGCAGTATTTT.